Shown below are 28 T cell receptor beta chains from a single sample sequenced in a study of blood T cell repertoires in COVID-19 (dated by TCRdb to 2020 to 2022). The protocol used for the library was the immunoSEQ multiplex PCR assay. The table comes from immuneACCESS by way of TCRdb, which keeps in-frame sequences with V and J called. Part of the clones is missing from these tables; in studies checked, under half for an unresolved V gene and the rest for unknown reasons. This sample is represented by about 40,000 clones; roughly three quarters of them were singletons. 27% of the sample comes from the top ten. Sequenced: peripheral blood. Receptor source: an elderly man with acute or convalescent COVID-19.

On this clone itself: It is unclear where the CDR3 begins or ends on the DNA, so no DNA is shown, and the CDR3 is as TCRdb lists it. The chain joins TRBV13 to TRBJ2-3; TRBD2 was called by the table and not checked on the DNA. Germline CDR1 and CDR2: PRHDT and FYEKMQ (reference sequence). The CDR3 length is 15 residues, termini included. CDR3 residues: CASRDSTLGTDTQYF.

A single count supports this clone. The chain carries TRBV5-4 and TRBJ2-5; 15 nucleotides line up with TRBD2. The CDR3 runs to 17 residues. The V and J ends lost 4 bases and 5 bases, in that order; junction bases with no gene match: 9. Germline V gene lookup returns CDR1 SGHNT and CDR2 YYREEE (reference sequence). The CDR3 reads CASSRTSGGAGTETQYF. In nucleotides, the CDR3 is TGTGCCAGCAGCCGGACTAGCGGGGGGGCCGGGACGGAGACCCAGTACTTC.

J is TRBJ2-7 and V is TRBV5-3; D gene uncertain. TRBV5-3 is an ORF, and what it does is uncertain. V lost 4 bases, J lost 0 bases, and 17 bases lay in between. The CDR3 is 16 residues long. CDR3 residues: CARSHVKEESSYEQYF. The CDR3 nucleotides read TGTGCCAGAAGCCACGTCAAAGAGGAAAGCTCCTACGAGCAGTACTTC.

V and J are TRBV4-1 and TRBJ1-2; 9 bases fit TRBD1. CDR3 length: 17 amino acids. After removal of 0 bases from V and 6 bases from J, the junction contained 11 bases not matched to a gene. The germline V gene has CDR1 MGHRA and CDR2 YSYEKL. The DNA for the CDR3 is TGCGCCAGCAGCCAAGATCGGCTTGGACAGGGGAAGGATGGCTACACCTTC. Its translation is CASSQDRLGQGKDGYTF.

CDR3 nucleotides: TGTGCCAGTAGTCCTCCGGAGCGCCGGGGCTACACCTTC. Its protein is CASSPPERRGYTF. The V and J genes are TRBV19 and TRBJ1-2, with D uncertain. The CDR3 loop spans 13 amino acids. Trimming pared 5 bases from V and 8 bases from J, leaving 15 bases between. Germline CDR1 is LNHDA and CDR2 is SQIVND (reference sequence). Based on the CDR3 plus reference TRBV19 and TRBJ1-2, the full variable domain is DGGITQSPKYLFRKEGQNVTLSCEQNLNHDAMYWYRQDPGQGLRLIYYSQIVNDFQKGDIAEGYSVSREKKESFPLTVTSAQKNPTAFYLCASSPPERRGYTFGSGTRLTVV.

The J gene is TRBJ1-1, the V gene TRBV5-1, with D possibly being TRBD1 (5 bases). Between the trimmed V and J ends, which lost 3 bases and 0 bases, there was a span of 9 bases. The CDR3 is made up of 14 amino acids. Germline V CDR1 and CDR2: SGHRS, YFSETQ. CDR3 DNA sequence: TGCGCCAGCAGCTCTGCCAGGGTGAACACTGAAGCTTTCTTT. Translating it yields CASSSARVNTEAFF.

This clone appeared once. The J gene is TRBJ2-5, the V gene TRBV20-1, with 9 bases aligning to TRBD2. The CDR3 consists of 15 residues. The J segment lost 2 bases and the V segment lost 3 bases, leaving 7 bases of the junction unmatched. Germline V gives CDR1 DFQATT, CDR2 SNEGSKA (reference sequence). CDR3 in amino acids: CSASFSGGTQETQYF. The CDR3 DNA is TGCAGTGCTAGTTTTAGCGGGGGAACGCAAGAGACCCAGTACTTC.

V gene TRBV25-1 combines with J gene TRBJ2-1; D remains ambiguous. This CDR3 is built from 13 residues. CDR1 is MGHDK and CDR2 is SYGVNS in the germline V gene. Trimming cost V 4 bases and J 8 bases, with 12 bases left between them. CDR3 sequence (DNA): TGTGCCAGCAGTGTCTCGGTGTACGATGAGCAGTTCTTC. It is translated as CASSVSVYDEQFF.

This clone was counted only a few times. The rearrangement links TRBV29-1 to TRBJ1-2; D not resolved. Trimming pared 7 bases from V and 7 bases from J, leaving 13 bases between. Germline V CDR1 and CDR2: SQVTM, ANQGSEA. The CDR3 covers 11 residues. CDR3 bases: TGCAGCGCCGGAGGGTTGGGTGGCTACACCTTC. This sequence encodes CSAGGLGGYTF.

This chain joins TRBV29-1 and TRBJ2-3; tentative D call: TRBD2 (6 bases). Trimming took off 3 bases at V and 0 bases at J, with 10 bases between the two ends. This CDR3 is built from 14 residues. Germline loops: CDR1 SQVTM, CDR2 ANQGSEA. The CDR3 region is CSVDGGGSTDTQYF. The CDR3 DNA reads TGCAGCGTTGACGGGGGAGGTAGCACAGATACGCAGTATTTT.

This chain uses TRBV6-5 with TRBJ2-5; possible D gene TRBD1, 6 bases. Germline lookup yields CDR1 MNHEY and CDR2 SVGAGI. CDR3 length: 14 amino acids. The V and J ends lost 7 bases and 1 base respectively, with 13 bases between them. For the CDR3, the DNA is TGTGCCAGCAAGCCCGGACAGTTCCAAGAGACCCAGTACTTC. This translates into CASKPGQFQETQYF.

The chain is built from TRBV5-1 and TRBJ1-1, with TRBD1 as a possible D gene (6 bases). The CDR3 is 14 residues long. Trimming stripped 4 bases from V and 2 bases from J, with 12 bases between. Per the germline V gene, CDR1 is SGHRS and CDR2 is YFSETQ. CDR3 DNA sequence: TGCGCCAGCAGCCCCAGGGGTGGTAACACTGAAGCTTTCTTT. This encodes CASSPRGGNTEAFF.

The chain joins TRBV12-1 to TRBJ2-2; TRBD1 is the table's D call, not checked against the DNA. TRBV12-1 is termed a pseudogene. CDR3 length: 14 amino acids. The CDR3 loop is CASSGQDFSGELFF. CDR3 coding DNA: TGTGCCAGCAGCGGACAGGATTTTTCCGGGGAGCTGTTTTTT.

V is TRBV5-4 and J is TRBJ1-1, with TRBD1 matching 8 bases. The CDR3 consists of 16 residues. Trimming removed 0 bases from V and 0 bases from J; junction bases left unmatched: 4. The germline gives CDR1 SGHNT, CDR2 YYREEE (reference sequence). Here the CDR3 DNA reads TGTGCCAGCAGCTTGGGACAGGGGATCTTGAACACTGAAGCTTTCTTT. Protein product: CASSLGQGILNTEAFF.

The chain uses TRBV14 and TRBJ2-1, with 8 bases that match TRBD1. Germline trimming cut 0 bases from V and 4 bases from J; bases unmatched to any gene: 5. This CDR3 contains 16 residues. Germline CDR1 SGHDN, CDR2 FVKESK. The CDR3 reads CASSQEPGQAYNEQFF. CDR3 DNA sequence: TGTGCCAGCAGCCAAGAGCCGGGACAGGCTTACAATGAGCAGTTCTTC.

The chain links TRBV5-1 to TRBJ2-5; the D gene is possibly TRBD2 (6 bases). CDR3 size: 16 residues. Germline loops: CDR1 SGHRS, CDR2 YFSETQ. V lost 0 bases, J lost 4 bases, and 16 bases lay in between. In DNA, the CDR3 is TGCGCCAGCAGCTTGGGGAGGGGATATCAAAGAGAGACCCAGTACTTC. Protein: CASSLGRGYQRETQYF.

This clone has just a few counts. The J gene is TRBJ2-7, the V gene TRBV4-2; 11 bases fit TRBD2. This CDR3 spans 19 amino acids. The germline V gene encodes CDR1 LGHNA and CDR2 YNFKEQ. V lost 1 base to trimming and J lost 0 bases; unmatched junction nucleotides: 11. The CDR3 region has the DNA TGTGCCAGCAGCCAAGTCAGGACTAGCGGGTCGTACAGCTCCTACGAGCAGTACTTC. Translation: CASSQVRTSGSYSSYEQYF.

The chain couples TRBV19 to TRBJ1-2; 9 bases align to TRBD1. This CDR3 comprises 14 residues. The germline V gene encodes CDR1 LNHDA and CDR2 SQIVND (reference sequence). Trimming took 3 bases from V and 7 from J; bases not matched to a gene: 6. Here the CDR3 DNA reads TGTGCCAGTAGTATGGCCCGGGACAGGGCTGGCTACACCTTC. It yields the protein CASSMARDRAGYTF.

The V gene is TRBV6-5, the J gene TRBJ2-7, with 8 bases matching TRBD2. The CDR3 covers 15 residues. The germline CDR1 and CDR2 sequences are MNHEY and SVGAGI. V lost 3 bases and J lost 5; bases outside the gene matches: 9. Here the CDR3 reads CASSYSSREGHEQYF. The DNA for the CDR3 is TGTGCCAGCAGTTATAGCAGCCGGGAGGGCCACGAGCAGTACTTC.

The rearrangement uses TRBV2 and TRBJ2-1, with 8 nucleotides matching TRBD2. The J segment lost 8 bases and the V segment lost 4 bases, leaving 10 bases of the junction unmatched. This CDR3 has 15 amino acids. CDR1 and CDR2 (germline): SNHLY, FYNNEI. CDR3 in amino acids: CASSASGTSIDEQFF. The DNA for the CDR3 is TGTGCCAGCAGTGCCTCCGGGACTAGTATCGATGAGCAGTTCTTC. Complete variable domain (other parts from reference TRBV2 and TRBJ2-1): EPEVTQTPSHQVTQMGQEVILRCVPISNHLYFYWYRQILGQKVEFLVSFYNNEISEKSEIFDDQFSVERPDGSNFTLKIRSTKLEDSAMYFCASSASGTSIDEQFFGPGTRLTVL.

The CDR3 nucleotides are TGCGCCAGCAGGCCTACAGTTTTTAACACTGAAGCTTTCTTT. This translates into CASRPTVFNTEAFF. This chain joins TRBV5-1 and TRBJ1-1; D is ambiguous. The CDR3 has 14 residues. Germline CDR1 reads SGHRS; CDR2 reads YFSETQ. V lost 5 bases and J lost 2, with 13 bases in between. Combining the CDR3 with reference TRBV5-1 and TRBJ1-1 gives the whole variable domain KAGVTQTPRYLIKTRGQQVTLSCSPISGHRSVSWYQQTPGQGLQFLFEYFSETQRNKGNFPGRFSGRQFSNSRSEMNVSTLELGDSALYLCASRPTVFNTEAFFGQGTRLTVV.

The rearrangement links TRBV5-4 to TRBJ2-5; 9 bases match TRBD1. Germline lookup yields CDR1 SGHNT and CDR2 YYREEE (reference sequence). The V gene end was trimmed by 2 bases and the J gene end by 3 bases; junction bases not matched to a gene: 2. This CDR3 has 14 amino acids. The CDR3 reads CASSFGDREETQYF. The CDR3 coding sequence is TGTGCCAGCAGCTTCGGGGACAGGGAAGAGACCCAGTACTTC.

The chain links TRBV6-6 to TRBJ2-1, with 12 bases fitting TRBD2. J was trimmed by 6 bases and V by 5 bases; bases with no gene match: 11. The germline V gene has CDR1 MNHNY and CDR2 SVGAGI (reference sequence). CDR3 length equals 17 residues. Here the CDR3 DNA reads TGTGCCAGCAGTCCTCGGACTAGCGGGATGCAGGCCAATGAGCAGTTCTTC. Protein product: CASSPRTSGMQANEQFF.

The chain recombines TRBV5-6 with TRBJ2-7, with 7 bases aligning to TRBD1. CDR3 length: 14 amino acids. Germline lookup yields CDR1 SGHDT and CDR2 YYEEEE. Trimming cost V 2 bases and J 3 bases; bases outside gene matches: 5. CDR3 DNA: TGTGCCAGCAGCTTTCAAACAGGGGACTACGAGCAGTACTTC. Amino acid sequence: CASSFQTGDYEQYF.

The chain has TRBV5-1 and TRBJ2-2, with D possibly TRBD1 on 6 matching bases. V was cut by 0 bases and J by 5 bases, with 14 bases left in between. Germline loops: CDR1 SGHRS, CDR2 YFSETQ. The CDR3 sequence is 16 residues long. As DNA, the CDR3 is TGCGCCAGCAGCTTGGAAGCGTCAGGGGATACCGGGGAGCTGTTTTTT. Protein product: CASSLEASGDTGELFF.

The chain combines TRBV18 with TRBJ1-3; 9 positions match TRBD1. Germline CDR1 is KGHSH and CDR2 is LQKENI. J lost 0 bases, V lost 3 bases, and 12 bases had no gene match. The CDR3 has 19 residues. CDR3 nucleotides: TGTGCCAGCTCACCTCAGACTTTGACAGGGGGAGTCTCTGGAAACACCATATATTTT. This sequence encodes CASSPQTLTGGVSGNTIYF.

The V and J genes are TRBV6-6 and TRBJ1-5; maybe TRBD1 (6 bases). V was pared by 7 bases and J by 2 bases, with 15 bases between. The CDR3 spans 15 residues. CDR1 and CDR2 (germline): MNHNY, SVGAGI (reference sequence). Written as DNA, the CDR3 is TGTGCCAGCACCCTGGGGGGGGCTGGCAATCAGCCCCAGCATTTT. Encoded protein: CASTLGGAGNQPQHF.

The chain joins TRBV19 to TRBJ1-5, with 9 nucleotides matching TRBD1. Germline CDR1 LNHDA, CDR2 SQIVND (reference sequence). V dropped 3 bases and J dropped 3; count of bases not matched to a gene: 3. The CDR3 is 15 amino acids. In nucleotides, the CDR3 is TGTGCCAGTAGTATGGGGACAGGGTACAATCAGCCCCAGCATTTT. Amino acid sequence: CASSMGTGYNQPQHF. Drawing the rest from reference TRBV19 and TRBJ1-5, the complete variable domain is DGGITQSPKYLFRKEGQNVTLSCEQNLNHDAMYWYRQDPGQGLRLIYYSQIVNDFQKGDIAEGYSVSREKKESFPLTVTSAQKNPTAFYLCASSMGTGYNQPQHFGDGTRLSIL.